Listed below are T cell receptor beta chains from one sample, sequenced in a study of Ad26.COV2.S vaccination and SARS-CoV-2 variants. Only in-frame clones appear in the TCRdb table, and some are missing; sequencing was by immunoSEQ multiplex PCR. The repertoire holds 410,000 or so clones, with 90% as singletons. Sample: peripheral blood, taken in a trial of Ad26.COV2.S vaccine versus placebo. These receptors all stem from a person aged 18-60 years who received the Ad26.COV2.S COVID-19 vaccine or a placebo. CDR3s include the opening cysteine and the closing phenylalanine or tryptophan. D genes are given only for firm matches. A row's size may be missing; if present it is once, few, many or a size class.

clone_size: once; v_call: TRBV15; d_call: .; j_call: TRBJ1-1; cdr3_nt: TGTGCCACCAGCAGAGTTGTGGCGAACACTGAAGCTTTCTTT; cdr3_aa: CATSRVVANTEAFF
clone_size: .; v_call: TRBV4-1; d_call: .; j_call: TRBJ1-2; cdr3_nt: TGCGCCAGCAGCCAAGAAGGCGGGGCTGGGGACTATGGCTACACCTTC; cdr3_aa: CASSQEGGAGDYGYTF
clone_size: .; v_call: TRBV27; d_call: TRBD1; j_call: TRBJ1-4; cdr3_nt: TGTGCCAGCGGGCTTCAGGGGGCGGGTGAAAAACTGTTTTTT; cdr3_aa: CASGLQGAGEKLFF
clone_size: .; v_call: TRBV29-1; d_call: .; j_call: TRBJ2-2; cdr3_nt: TGCAGCGCTTCGGCAGCGAACACCGGGGAGCTGTTTTTT; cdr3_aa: CSASAANTGELFF
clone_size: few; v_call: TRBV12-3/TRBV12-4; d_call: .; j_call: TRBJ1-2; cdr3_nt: TGTGCCAGCAGTTTAAGCCAAGCCTATGGCTACACCTTC; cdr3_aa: CASSLSQAYGYTF
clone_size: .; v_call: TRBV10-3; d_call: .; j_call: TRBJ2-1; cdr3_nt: TGTGCCACAAGTAGGGGACGTGCTAATGAGCAGTTCTTC; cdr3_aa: CATSRGRANEQFF
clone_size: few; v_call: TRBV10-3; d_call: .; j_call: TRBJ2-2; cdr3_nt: TGTGCCATCAGTGGACGGCGGCTTGGCGGGGAGCTGTTTTTT; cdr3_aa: CAISGRRLGGELFF
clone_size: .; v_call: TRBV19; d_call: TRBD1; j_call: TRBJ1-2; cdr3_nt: TGTGCCAGTAGTATTTGGCGGACAGGGGGCTATGGCTACACCTTC; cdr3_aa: CASSIWRTGGYGYTF
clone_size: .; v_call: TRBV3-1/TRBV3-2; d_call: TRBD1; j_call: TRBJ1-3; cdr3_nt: TGTGCCAGCAGCTTCCGGACAGGCGGAAACACCATATATTTT; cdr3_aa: CASSFRTGGNTIYF
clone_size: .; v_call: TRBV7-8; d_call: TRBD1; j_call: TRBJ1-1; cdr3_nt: TGTGCCAGCAGCCGAGATACCGACAGGGTCGGCACTGAAGCTTTCTTT; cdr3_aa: CASSRDTDRVGTEAFF
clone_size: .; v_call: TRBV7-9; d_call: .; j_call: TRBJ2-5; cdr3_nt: TGTGCCAGCAGCTTTGGGGGGCCCTGGGAGACCCAGTACTTC; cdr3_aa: CASSFGGPWETQYF
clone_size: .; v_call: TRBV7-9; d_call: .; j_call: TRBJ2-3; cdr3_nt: TGTGCCAGCAGCTTATTGGATTTCACAGATACGCAGTATTTT; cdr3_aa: CASSLLDFTDTQYF
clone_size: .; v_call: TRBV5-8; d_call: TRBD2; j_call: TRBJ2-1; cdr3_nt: TGTGCCAGCACCTCTAGCGGGAGCTCCTACAATGAGCAGTTCTTC; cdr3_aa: CASTSSGSSYNEQFF
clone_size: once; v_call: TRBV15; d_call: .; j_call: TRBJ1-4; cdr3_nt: TGTGCCACCAGCAGAGATTTGGTTGAAAAACTGTTTTTT; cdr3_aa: CATSRDLVEKLFF
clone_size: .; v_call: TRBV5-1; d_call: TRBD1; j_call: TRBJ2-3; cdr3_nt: TGCGCCAGCAGCTTGGGGGACAGGGGTGACACAGATACGCAGTATTTT; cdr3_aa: CASSLGDRGDTDTQYF
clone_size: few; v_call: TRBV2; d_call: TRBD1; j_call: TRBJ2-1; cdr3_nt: TGTGCCAGCAGGACGATACAGGGGTTCTTCGGCAATGAGCAGTTCTTC; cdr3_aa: CASRTIQGFFGNEQFF
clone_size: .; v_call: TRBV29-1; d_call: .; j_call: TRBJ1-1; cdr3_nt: TGCAGCGTTGAAAAGGGGCCTATGAACACTGAAGCTTTCTTT; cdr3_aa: CSVEKGPMNTEAFF
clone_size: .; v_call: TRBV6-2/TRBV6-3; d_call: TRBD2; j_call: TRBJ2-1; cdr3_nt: TGTGCCAGCAGTTACTCAGGACTAGTCAAGAAGAATGAGCAGTTCTTC; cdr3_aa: CASSYSGLVKKNEQFF
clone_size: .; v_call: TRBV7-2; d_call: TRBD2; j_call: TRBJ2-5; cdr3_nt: TGTGCCAGCAGCTTAAACTTAGCGGGCCACGAAGAGACCCAGTACTTC; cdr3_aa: CASSLNLAGHEETQYF
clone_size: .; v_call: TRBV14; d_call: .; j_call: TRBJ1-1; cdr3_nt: TGTGCCAGCAGCCCATTGGACGGACTGAACACTGAAGCTTTCTTT; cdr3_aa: CASSPLDGLNTEAFF
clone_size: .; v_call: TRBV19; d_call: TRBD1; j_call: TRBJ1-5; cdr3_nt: TGTGCCGCCACCGGGACAGGTAGGGGTCAGCCCCAGCATTTT; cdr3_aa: CAATGTGRGQPQHF
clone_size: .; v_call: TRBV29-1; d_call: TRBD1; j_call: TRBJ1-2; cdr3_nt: TGCAGCGTTGGGTGGGACAGCCGCTATGGCTACACCTTC; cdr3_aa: CSVGWDSRYGYTF
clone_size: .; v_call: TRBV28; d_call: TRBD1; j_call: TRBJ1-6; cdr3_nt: TGTGCCAGCAGTCCGTGGGACAGTACTAATTCACCCCTCCACTTT; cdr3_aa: CASSPWDSTNSPLHF
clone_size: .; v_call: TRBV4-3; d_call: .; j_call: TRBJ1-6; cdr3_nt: TGCGCCAGCAGCCAAGGAGAATCACCCCTCCACTTT; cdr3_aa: CASSQGESPLHF
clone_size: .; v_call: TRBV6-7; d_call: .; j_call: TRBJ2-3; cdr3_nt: TGTGCCAGCCCGGGGCACATGCACAGATACGCACCCCCTGGGGGGCAGTATTTT; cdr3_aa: CASPGHMHRYAPPGGQYF
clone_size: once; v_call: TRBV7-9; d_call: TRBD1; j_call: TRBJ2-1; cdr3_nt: TGTGCCAGCAGCCCCCCCATTTCAGGCAGGGGGTTGAGTGCTGAGCAGTTCTTC; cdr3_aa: CASSPPISGRGLSAEQFF
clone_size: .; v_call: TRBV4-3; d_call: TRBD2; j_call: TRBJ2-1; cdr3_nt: TGCGCCAGCAGCTTCACAGGGACTAGCGGGAGGTTAAGCTCCTACAATGAGCAGTTCTTC; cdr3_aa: CASSFTGTSGRLSSYNEQFF